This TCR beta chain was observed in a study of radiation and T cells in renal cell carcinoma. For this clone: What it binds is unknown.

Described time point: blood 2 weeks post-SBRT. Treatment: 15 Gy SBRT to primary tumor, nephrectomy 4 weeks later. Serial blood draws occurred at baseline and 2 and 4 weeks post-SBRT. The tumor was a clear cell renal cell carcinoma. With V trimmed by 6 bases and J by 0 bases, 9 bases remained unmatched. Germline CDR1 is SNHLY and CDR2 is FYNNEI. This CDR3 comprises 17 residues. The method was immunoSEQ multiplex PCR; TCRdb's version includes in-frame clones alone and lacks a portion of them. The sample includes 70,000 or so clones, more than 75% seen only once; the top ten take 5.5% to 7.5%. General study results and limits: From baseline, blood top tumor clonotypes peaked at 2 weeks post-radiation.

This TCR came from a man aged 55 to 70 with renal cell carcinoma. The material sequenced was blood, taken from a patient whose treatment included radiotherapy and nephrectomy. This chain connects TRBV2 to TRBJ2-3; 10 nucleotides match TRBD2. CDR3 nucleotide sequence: TGTGCCAGCAGGGTTGGGACTAGCGCTACTAGCACAGATACGCAGTATTTT. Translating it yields CASRVGTSATSTDTQYF.